These 17 T cell receptor beta chains were all obtained from the same sample, sequenced in a study of tissue T cells after allogeneic stem cell transplantation. The method was immunoSEQ multiplex PCR; TCRdb's version includes in-frame clones alone and lacks a portion of them. The sample carries about 350 clones, around 67% recorded once. The sequences come from skin, collected at autopsy. The receptors originated from a female patient aged 40-69 years with steroid-refractory graft-versus-host disease after an allogeneic stem cell transplant. T cells may partly derive from the graft donor.

This chain connects TRBV6-4 to TRBJ2-2; 11 bases match TRBD2. Trimming at V came to 8 bases and at J to 0 bases, leaving 5 bases not matched to a gene. Germline V gene lookup returns CDR1 MRHNA and CDR2 SNTAGT. This CDR3 has 16 residues. CDR3: CASSELAGANTGELFF. CDR3 in DNA: TGTGCCAGCTCTGAACTAGCGGGAGCGAACACCGGGGAGCTGTTTTTT.

The chain recombines TRBV6-5 with TRBJ2-1; a weak D match, TRBD1 (5 bases). Germline V gene sequence: CDR1 MNHEY, CDR2 SVGAGI. The V and J ends lost 5 bases and 9 bases respectively, with 14 bases between them. CDR3 length: 13 residues. This CDR3 is CASSTQGLTEQFF. CDR3 sequence (DNA): TGTGCCAGCAGTACCCAGGGTTTAACTGAGCAGTTCTTC.

The chain has TRBV3-1 (or the pseudogene TRBV3-2) and TRBJ1-2; 7 nucleotides align to TRBD1. This CDR3 comprises 12 residues. V was clipped by 4 bases and J by 8 bases; unmatched bases: 4. Germline assignment: CDR1 LGHDT and CDR2 YNNKEL (reference sequence). CDR3 in DNA: TGTGCCAGCAGCCTCCGGGACAGAGGCTACACCTTC. Amino acids: CASSLRDRGYTF.

The chain has TRBV30 and TRBJ2-5, with TRBD1 as a possible D gene (6 bases). The length of the CDR3 is 15 residues. V was shortened by 1 base and J by 3 bases, with 15 bases between the two germline ends. Germline lookup yields CDR1 GTSNPN and CDR2 SVGIG (reference sequence). DNA of the CDR3: TGTGCCTGGAGTGGCAGGGGTCTCCTTAAAGAGACCCAGTACTTC. Translated, it gives CAWSGRGLLKETQYF.

The V call is TRBV6-4, the J call TRBJ1-5; 7 bases map to TRBD1. CDR3 length: 16 amino acids. The V and J ends lost 3 bases and 2 bases, in that order; junction bases with no gene match: 7. Germline CDR1 and CDR2: MRHNA and SNTAGT. The CDR3 DNA is TGTGCCAGCAGTGAGCAGGCAGGGGGAGGCAATCAGCCCCAGCATTTT. Amino acid sequence: CASSEQAGGGNQPQHF.

This clone has just one count. The rearrangement links TRBV11-2 to TRBJ2-7; 9 positions match TRBD1. J was trimmed by 6 bases and V by 4 bases; bases with no gene match: 13. CDR1 and CDR2 from the germline V gene are SGHAT and FQNNGV. This CDR3 has 16 amino acids. The CDR3 is CASSSRGGTGRPEQYF. CDR3 nucleotides: TGTGCCAGCAGCTCCAGGGGAGGGACAGGGAGACCCGAGCAGTACTTC.

V is TRBV7-9 and J is TRBJ2-1, with 8 bases that match TRBD2. The length of the CDR3 is 15 residues. Germline values: CDR1 SEHNR, CDR2 FQNEAQ (reference sequence). The J segment lost 15 bases and the V segment lost 0 bases, leaving 13 bases of the junction unmatched. The CDR3 loop reads CASSLAKREIYLRFF. The DNA of the CDR3 is TGTGCCAGCAGCTTAGCGAAGCGGGAGATCTACTTGCGGTTCTTC.

V gene TRBV29-1 combines with J gene TRBJ2-7, with TRBD2 identical over 8 bases. Germline V gene data show CDR1 as SQVTM and CDR2 as ANQGSEA. This CDR3 is 13 amino acids long. The V gene end was trimmed by 7 bases and the J gene end by 2 bases; junction bases not matched to a gene: 7. Here the CDR3 reads CSATAGGPYEQYF. The DNA for the CDR3 is TGCAGCGCCACGGCGGGAGGCCCCTACGAGCAGTACTTC.

This clone was seen a handful of times. The V call is TRBV30, the J call TRBJ2-2, with D perhaps TRBD1 (6 bases). CDR3 size: 14 residues. V lost 0 bases and J 7 bases, leaving 12 bases between the germline ends. The germline V gene encodes CDR1 GTSNPN and CDR2 SVGIG (reference sequence). The CDR3 coding sequence is TGTGCCTGGAGTGTACACAGGGCCGGCGGGGAGCTGTTTTTT. Translation: CAWSVHRAGGELFF.

The genes are TRBV10-2 and TRBJ1-6, with D maybe TRBD1 (5 bases). Looked up from germline, CDR1 is WSHSY and CDR2 is SAAADI. Trimming removed 2 bases at V and 3 bases at J, with 11 bases between. This CDR3 spans 16 amino acids. This CDR3 is CASSERRGRYNSPLHF. The CDR3 DNA is TGCGCCAGCAGTGAGAGGAGGGGACGCTATAATTCACCCCTCCACTTT.

This sequence joins TRBV7-9 and TRBJ1-2; D is perhaps TRBD1 (5 bases). The CDR3 spans 14 residues. Germline values: CDR1 SEHNR, CDR2 FQNEAQ (reference sequence). Trimming took off 2 bases at V and 0 bases at J, with 7 bases between the two ends. The CDR3 DNA follows: TGTGCCAGCAGCTTACAGGGAGCTAACTATGGCTACACCTTC. It specifies CASSLQGANYGYTF.

This rearrangement joins TRBV30 to TRBJ1-5; D gene uncertain. Per the germline V gene, CDR1 is GTSNPN and CDR2 is SVGIG (reference sequence). The CDR3 contains 13 residues. Trimming cost V 3 bases and J 0 bases, with 6 bases left between them. CDR3 protein: CAWSLSSNQPQHF. The DNA for the CDR3 is TGTGCCTGGAGCTTATCTAGCAATCAGCCCCAGCATTTT. Filled out from reference TRBV30 and TRBJ1-5, the complete variable domain reads SQTIHQWPATLVQPVGSPLSLECTVEGTSNPNLYWYRQAAGRGLQLLFYSVGIGQISSEVPQNLSASRPQDRQFILSSKKLLLSDSGFYLCAWSLSSNQPQHFGDGTRLSIL.

This rearrangement joins TRBV13 to TRBJ2-7; maybe TRBD2 (5 bases). The CDR3 runs to 14 residues. V lost 2 bases and J 3 bases, leaving 11 bases between the germline ends. Per the germline V gene, CDR1 is PRHDT and CDR2 is FYEKMQ (reference sequence). The CDR3 DNA sequence: TGTGCCAGCAGCTTACCCGGGGTAGACTACGAGCAGTACTTC. Translation gives CASSLPGVDYEQYF.

The chain has TRBV7-9 and TRBJ2-1; TRBD2 agrees at 10 bases. The germline gives CDR1 SEHNR, CDR2 FQNEAQ (reference sequence). V lost 4 bases and J lost 4; bases outside the gene matches: 10. This CDR3 spans 17 amino acids. The CDR3 loop is CASSSPPPGLAYNEQFF. CDR3 nucleotide sequence: TGTGCCAGCAGCTCCCCTCCTCCGGGACTAGCGTACAATGAGCAGTTCTTC.

The V gene is TRBV9, the J gene TRBJ1-1; D is ambiguous. This CDR3 has 14 residues. CDR1 is SGDLS and CDR2 is YYNGEE in the germline V gene. V gave up 0 bases and J gave up 1 base, with 7 bases separating them. CDR3 protein: CASSVGPANTEAFF. The CDR3 bases are TGTGCCAGCAGCGTAGGGCCGGCGAACACTGAAGCTTTCTTT.

This rearrangement joins TRBV6-5 to TRBJ1-1; no reliable D call. CDR1 is MNHEY, CDR2 SVGAGI, per germline. This CDR3 region has 11 residues. Between the trimmed V and J ends, which lost 5 bases and 4 bases, there was a span of 5 bases. In DNA, the CDR3 is TGTGCCAGCAGTATGGGCACTGAAGCTTTCTTT. It yields the protein CASSMGTEAFF.

The count of this clone is one. This chain uses TRBV5-1 with TRBJ1-6; D not certain. V gave up 1 base and J gave up 9 bases, with 11 bases separating them. The CDR3 loop spans 14 amino acids. Germline values: CDR1 SGHRS, CDR2 YFSETQ. The CDR3 is CASSLTGMSSPLHF. CDR3 bases: TGCGCCAGCAGCTTGACGGGTATGAGTTCACCCCTCCACTTT. The full variable domain, completed using reference TRBV5-1 and TRBJ1-6, is KAGVTQTPRYLIKTRGQQVTLSCSPISGHRSVSWYQQTPGQGLQFLFEYFSETQRNKGNFPGRFSGRQFSNSRSEMNVSTLELGDSALYLCASSLTGMSSPLHFGNGTRLTVT.